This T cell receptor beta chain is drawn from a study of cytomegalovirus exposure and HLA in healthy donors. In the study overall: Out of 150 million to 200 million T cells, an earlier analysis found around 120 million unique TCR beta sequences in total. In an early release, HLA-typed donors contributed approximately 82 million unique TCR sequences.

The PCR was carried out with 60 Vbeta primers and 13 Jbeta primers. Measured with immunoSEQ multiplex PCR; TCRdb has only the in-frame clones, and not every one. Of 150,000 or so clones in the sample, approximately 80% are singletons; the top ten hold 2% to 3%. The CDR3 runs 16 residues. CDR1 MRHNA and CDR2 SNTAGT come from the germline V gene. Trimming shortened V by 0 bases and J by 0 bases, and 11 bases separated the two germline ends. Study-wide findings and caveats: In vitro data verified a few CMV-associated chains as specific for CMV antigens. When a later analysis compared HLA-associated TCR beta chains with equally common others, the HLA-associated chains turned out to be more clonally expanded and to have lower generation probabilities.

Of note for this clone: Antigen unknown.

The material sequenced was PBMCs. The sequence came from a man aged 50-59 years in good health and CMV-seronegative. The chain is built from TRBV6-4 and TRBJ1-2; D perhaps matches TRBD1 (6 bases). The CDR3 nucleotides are TGTGCCAGCAGTGACTCGCGGCAGGGGTCTAACTATGGCTACACCTTC. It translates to CASSDSRQGSNYGYTF.